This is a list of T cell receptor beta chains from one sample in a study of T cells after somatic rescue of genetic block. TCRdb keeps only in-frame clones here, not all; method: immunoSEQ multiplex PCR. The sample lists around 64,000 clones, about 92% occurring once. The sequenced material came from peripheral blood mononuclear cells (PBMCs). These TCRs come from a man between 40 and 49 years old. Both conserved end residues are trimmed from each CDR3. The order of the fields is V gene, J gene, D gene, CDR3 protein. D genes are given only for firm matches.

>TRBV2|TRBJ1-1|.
ASSRLSATEAF
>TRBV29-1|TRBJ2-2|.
SATDGPGELF
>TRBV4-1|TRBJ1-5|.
ASSHSGGGRGLNQPQH
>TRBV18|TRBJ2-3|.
ASSPGQTDTQY
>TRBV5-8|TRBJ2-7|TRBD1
ASSWGTGRYEQY
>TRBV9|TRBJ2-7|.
ASSPGGGSSYEQY
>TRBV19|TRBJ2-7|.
ASEQGYEQY
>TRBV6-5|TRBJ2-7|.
ASSYSGTQGEQY
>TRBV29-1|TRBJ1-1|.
SVPGTLGTEAF
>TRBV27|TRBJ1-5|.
ASSLSGQGRGQPQH
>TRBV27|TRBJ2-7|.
ASSLSGVGYEQY
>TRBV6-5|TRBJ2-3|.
ASSPRVPGDTQY
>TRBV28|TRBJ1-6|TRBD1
ASSLSGQGLNSPLH
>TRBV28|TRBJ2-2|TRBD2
ASRGIGSGRLRELF
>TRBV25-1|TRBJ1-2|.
ASRESGANYGYT
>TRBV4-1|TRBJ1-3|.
ASRIMGEANTIY
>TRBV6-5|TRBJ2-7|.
ASSYRGGVEQY
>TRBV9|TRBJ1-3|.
ASSVVQSGNTIY
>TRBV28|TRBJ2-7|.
ASSLGFLGYEQY
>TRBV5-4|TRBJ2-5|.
ASSPNAFGGETQY
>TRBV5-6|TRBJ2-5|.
ASSFSVEGEQY
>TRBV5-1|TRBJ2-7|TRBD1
ASSLMTGSYEQY
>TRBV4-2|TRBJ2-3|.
ASSQDGAVIDTQY
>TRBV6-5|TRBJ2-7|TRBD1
TSRTPGTGAGEQY
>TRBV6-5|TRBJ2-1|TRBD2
ASSRLAGGHEQF
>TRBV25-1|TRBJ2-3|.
ASSEYIRGHFTDTQY
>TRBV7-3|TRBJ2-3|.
ASSLSRGDTQY
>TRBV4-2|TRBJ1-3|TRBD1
ASSRGDRAFSGNTIY
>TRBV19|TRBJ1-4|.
ASSDYSEKLF
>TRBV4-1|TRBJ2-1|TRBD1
ASSQPPGDRGRGRAWNEQF
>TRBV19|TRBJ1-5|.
ASSIGTGPQPQH
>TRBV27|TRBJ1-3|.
ASSLRGTPSGNTIY
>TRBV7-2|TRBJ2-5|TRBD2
ASSKQLAGVETQY
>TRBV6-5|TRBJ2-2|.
ATMVDQGELF
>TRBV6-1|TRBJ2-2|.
ASSDLFQATNTGELF
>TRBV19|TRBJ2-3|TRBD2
ASAFAGGSTDTQY
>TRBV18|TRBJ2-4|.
ASSPTQGLPSIAKNIQY
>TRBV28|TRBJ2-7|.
ASGTRASSYEQY
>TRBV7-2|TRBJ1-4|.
ASSPTQGYEKLF
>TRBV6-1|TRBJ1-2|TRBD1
ASSEIGQVGGYT
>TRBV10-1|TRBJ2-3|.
ASSATDFTDTQY
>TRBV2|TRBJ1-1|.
ASSAFRFGDTEAF
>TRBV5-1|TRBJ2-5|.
ASSRGGGGQETQY
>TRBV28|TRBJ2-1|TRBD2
ASSSEREGSYNEQF
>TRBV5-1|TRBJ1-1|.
ASSLVLGGTEAF
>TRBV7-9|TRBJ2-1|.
ASSRSPGLPTKGDEQF
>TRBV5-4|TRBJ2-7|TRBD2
ASSTRTSGRGTRGEQY
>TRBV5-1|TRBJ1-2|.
ASSLRPGDGYT
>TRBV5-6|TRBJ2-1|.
ASSLYADDEQF
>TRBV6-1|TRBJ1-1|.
ASSERSTGKQAF
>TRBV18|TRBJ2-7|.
ASSPPGSSYEQY
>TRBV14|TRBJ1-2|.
ASSRVNYGYT
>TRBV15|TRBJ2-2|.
ATSRDNINTGELF
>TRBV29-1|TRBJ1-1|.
SVEALVRTEAF
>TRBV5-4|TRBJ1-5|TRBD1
ASSLDRGPNQPQH
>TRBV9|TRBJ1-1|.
ASSAPPGSNTEAF
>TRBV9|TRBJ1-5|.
ASSVTPRGGQRNQPQH
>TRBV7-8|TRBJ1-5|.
ASSNRRRVNQPQH
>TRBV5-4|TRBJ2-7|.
ASSLAGRDRYEQY
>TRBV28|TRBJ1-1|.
ASSLFGWTEAF